The 18 T cell receptor beta chains below were found in one sample sequenced in a study of blood T cells in healthy people across ages (dated by TCRdb to between 2014 and 2016). Library creation used 5' RACE. TCRdb lists the instrument as Illumina HiSeq 2500. A second PCR of about 6 to 11 cycles was performed with a sample-barcoded 5' primer and a J-beta primer mix. The public reads were quality trimmed at Q25 with fastp and then assembled into clones with MiXCR by TCRdb, keeping productive beta chains. Each entry is one CDR3 protein sequence, shown with its most common DNA and genes. In all, the sample holds hundreds of thousands of distinct CDR3 sequences, and roughly 50% of those were seen once. The top ten constitute roughly 24% of the sample. What was sequenced was blood. The source of these receptors is a man aged 35 to 55 in good health.

The chain combines TRBV6-5 with TRBJ2-2, with a tentative D call TRBD2 (5 bases). The length of the CDR3 is 11 residues. Germline CDR1 is MNHEY and CDR2 is SVGAGI. The ends were cut back, 8 bases at V and 6 bases at J, with 7 bases in the middle. CDR3 bases: TGTGCCAGCGCGGGCTCCGGGGAGCTGTTTTTT. Translated: CASAGSGELFF.

This clonotype was seen more than once but under ten times. The chain combines TRBV6-6 with TRBJ2-3; D is undetermined. This CDR3 comprises 15 residues. Germline V lookup: CDR1 MNHNY, CDR2 SVGAGI (reference sequence). The V end lost 3 bases, the J end lost 2 bases, and 12 bases lay between the germline ends. CDR3 DNA: TGTGCCAGCAGTTATCGTCTGCGATTCACAGATACGCAGTATTTT. Translation: CASSYRLRFTDTQYF.

This rearrangement joins TRBV3-1 to TRBJ2-6; D may match TRBD1 or TRBD2 (5 bases each). The CDR3 is 17 residues long. CDR1 is LGHDT and CDR2 is YNNKEL in the germline V gene (reference sequence). The ends were cut back, 4 bases at V and 2 bases at J, with 15 bases in the middle. This CDR3 is CASSPLLRGAGANVLTF. The DNA for the CDR3 is TGTGCCAGCAGCCCCCTATTACGGGGCGCTGGGGCCAACGTCCTGACTTTC.

The V and J genes are TRBV7-9 and TRBJ1-4; D is unclear. Trimming took off 4 bases at V and 1 base at J, with 10 bases between the two ends. The CDR3 contains 15 residues. In germline, CDR1 is SEHNR, CDR2 FQNEAQ (reference sequence). This chain's CDR3 is CASSSAIRTNEKLFF. The DNA of the CDR3 is TGTGCCAGCAGCTCTGCGATCAGAACTAATGAAAAACTGTTTTTT. The full variable domain, in which reference TRBV7-9 and TRBJ1-4 provide the parts outside the CDR3, is DTGVSQNPRHKITKRGQNVTFRCDPISEHNRLYWYRQTLGQGPEFLTYFQNEAQLEKSRLLSDRFSAERPKGSFSTLEIQRTEQGDSAMYLCASSSAIRTNEKLFFGSGTQLSVL.

As for this clonotype: Sequence at one end of the junction differs from germline and may be a read error. V is TRBV7-7 and J is TRBJ2-3; 8 bases are shared with TRBD1. The CDR3 consists of 14 residues. The germline gives CDR1 SSHAT, CDR2 FNYEAQ (reference sequence). The CDR3, as DNA: TGTGCTAGCAGCTCGGACAGGGTGGAGGATACGCAGTATTTT. Its protein is CASSSDRVEDTQYF.

This clonotype has more than one count but fewer than ten. The chain employs TRBV5-1 and TRBJ1-2; D remains ambiguous. The CDR3 consists of 13 residues. V was trimmed by 0 bases and J by 8 bases, leaving 11 bases between them. Germline CDR1 and CDR2: SGHRS and YFSETQ. This CDR3 reads CASSLDRTGGYTF. DNA for the CDR3: TGCGCCAGCAGCTTGGACAGAACTGGGGGCTACACCTTC.

With respect to this clonotype: Mismatch with germline at one junction end may stem from a read error. The rearrangement links TRBV7-8 to TRBJ1-2; D unresolved. The CDR3 has 14 residues. Germline values: CDR1 SGHVS, CDR2 FQNEAQ. CDR3 sequence: CASSPRRWGGGHTF. DNA for the CDR3: TGTGCCAGCAGTCCTAGGCGCTGGGGAGGTGGCCACACCTTC.

The chain is built from TRBV5-1 and TRBJ2-1; 9 bases are a match to TRBD1. CDR1 and CDR2 (germline): SGHRS, YFSETQ. This CDR3 has 17 amino acids. Trimming at V came to 2 bases and at J to 9 bases, leaving 15 bases not matched to a gene. The CDR3: CASSLDTGGAMAIEQFF. The CDR3 nucleotides are TGCGCCAGCAGCTTAGATACAGGGGGCGCGATGGCTATTGAGCAGTTCTTC. The full variable domain, with the rest looked up from reference TRBV5-1 and TRBJ2-1, is KAGVTQTPRYLIKTRGQQVTLSCSPISGHRSVSWYQQTPGQGLQFLFEYFSETQRNKGNFPGRFSGRQFSNSRSEMNVSTLELGDSALYLCASSLDTGGAMAIEQFFGPGTRLTVL.

This clonotype was seen only a few times. V is TRBV2 and J is TRBJ2-1; 9 nucleotides agree with TRBD2. V dropped 4 bases and J dropped 4; count of bases not matched to a gene: 5. This CDR3 has 15 residues. Germline V CDR1 and CDR2: SNHLY, FYNNEI. In DNA form, the CDR3 reads TGTGCCAGCAGTGTGGCTAGCGGGACTTACAATGAGCAGTTCTTC. Translating gives CASSVASGTYNEQFF.

This clonotype has just one count. This chain joins TRBV7-2 and TRBJ1-1; a weak D match, TRBD1 (6 bases). Germline CDR1 is SGHTA and CDR2 is FQGNSA. Deletions cut 5 bases from V and 2 bases from J, with 12 bases between. This CDR3 has 14 amino acids. The CDR3 here is CASSLQQGNTEAFF. The CDR3 DNA reads TGTGCCAGCAGCCTACAACAGGGAAACACTGAAGCTTTCTTT.

The rearrangement links TRBV29-1 to TRBJ2-1; 15 bases align to TRBD2. Germline V gene lookup returns CDR1 SQVTM and CDR2 ANQGSEA. The CDR3 consists of 14 residues. Losses at the gene ends were 8 bases for V and 9 bases for J; bases not matched to a gene: 8. CDR3 DNA: TGCAGCACCAGGACTAGCGGGGGGGCCAGTGAGCAGTTCTTC. This gives the protein CSTRTSGGASEQFF.

This clonotype was seen at least ten times. The rearrangement joins TRBV28 to TRBJ1-2; D is undetermined. V dropped 8 bases and J dropped 3 bases, with 10 bases sitting between them. The CDR3 has 12 residues. Germline CDR1 is MDHEN and CDR2 is SYDVKM. CDR3 loop: CASLLTDYGYTF. CDR3 sequence (DNA): TGTGCCAGCCTCCTAACCGACTATGGCTACACCTTC.

The rearrangement links TRBV28 to TRBJ2-1; 14 nucleotides line up with TRBD2. The J call is in doubt because the DNA end fits TRBJ2-7 better. Germline V gene lookup returns CDR1 MDHEN and CDR2 SYDVKM. This CDR3 contains 19 residues. The CDR3: CASSSGGLAGVSPYNEQYF. Written as DNA, the CDR3 is TGTGCCAGCAGTTCAGGGGGACTAGCGGGAGTAAGCCCCTACAATGAGCAGTACTTC.

This clonotype was observed a handful of times. V gene TRBV25-1 combines with J gene TRBJ2-5; D is uncertain. Germline V lookup: CDR1 MGHDK, CDR2 SYGVNS. The CDR3 contains 13 residues. The ends were cut back, 7 bases at V and 1 base at J, with 10 bases in the middle. The CDR3, as DNA: TGTGCCAGCACCCATAGAAGCCAAGAGACCCAGTACTTC. Its protein product is CASTHRSQETQYF.

The genes are TRBV3-1 and TRBJ2-5, with a tentative D call TRBD2 (5 bases). V was cut by 0 bases and J by 5 bases, with 19 bases left in between. The CDR3 totals 17 residues. Germline CDR1 LGHDT, CDR2 YNNKEL (reference sequence). CDR3 DNA sequence: TGTGCCAGCAGCCAAGATTTTCTAGCTGGTAATCAGGAGACCCAGTACTTC. Translation gives CASSQDFLAGNQETQYF.

A few counts support this clonotype. The rearrangement joins TRBV20-1 to TRBJ2-7; 10 bases are shared with TRBD2. Trimming removed 4 bases from V and 1 base from J; junction bases left unmatched: 4. Germline V gives CDR1 DFQATT, CDR2 SNEGSKA (reference sequence). This CDR3 spans 14 amino acids. In nucleotides, the CDR3 is TGCAGTGCTAACGGACTAGCGGAATCCTACGAGCAGTACTTC. Translated: CSANGLAESYEQYF.

This chain uses TRBV29-1 with TRBJ2-5; the D is unclear. The CDR3 has 13 residues. CDR1 is SQVTM and CDR2 is ANQGSEA in the germline V gene. V was trimmed by 3 bases and J by 0 bases, leaving 8 bases between them. The CDR3 bases are TGCAGCGTTGAGCGCCGGGACCAAGAGACCCAGTACTTC. Translating gives CSVERRDQETQYF.

The V call is TRBV20-1, the J call TRBJ1-2, with D possibly TRBD1 on 6 matching bases. The ends were cut back, 5 bases at V and 8 bases at J, with 12 bases in the middle. CDR3 length equals 11 residues. Germline V gene sequence: CDR1 DFQATT, CDR2 SNEGSKA (reference sequence). CDR3 sequence reads: CSAPEGVGYTF. In nucleotides, the CDR3 is TGCAGTGCTCCGGAGGGGGTCGGCTACACCTTC.